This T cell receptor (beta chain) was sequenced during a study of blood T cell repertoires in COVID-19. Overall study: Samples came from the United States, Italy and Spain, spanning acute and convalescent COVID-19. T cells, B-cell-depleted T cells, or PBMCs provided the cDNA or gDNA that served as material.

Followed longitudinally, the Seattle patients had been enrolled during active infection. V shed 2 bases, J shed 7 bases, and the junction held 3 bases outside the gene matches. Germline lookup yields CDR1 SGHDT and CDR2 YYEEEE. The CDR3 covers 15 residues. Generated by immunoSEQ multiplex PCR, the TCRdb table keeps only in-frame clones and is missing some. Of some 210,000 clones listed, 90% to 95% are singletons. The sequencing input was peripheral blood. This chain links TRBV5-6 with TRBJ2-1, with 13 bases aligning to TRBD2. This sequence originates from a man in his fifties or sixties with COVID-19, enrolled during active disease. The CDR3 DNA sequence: TGTGCCAGCAGCTTACTAGCGGGGGGGCGGAATGAGCAGTTCTTC. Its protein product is CASSLLAGGRNEQFF.